Listed below are T cell receptor beta chains from one sample, sequenced in a study of blood T cells in healthy people across ages. TCRdb reprocessed the 5' RACE reads via MiXCR and lists one record per CDR3 protein. The table records more than 700,000 distinct CDR3 sequences, more than 35% of them present only once. The sample consisted of blood. The source is a man at least 80 years old in good health. CDR3s include the opening cysteine and the closing phenylalanine or tryptophan. Fields, in order: V gene, J gene, CDR3 protein.

>TRBV27|TRBJ2-7
CASSLVNRQGLGEQYF
>TRBV7-6|TRBJ2-7
CASSLTAASSYEQYF
>TRBV30|TRBJ1-2
CAWTVGQGIYGYTF
>TRBV20-1|TRBJ1-1
CSAPQGFTEAFF
>TRBV7-2|TRBJ2-1
CASSHLRNEQFF
>TRBV29-1|TRBJ2-1
CSGTPGLAGGIYNEQFF
>TRBV13|TRBJ2-7
CASSFSLGRGRLVGYEQYF
>TRBV5-1|TRBJ2-7
CASRLGQGNEQYF
>TRBV13|NA
CASSPAGAEISYEQYF
>TRBV20-1|TRBJ2-5
CSARGREETQYF
>TRBV9|TRBJ2-5
CAGSVRQGGYQETQYF
>TRBV7-9|TRBJ2-5
CASSVDGGETQYF
>TRBV9|NA
CASSPRDYSHEQYF
>TRBV12-3/TRBV12-4|TRBJ2-5
CASSHSGVQETQYF
>TRBV5-1|TRBJ2-5
CASSPITGQTQYF
>TRBV19|TRBJ1-4
CASSIWSATNEKLFF
>TRBV11-1|TRBJ2-7
CASSLDRDTSYEQYF
>TRBV29-1|TRBJ2-7
CSVVAGLEQYF
>TRBV7-2|TRBJ2-5
CASRWQETQYF
>TRBV10-3|TRBJ2-7
CAIGHHRAGRTYEQYF
>TRBV12-3/TRBV12-4|TRBJ2-5
CASSLKAGWEETQYF
>TRBV20-1|TRBJ1-1
CSAGTGYSNTEAFF
>TRBV20-1|TRBJ2-5
CSAVESGETQYF
>TRBV3-1|TRBJ2-4
CASSQDGAGQNIQYF
>TRBV20-1|TRBJ1-2
CSARILGQGGYGYTF
>TRBV11-1|TRBJ2-5
CASSSRDRGSETQYF
>TRBV24-1|TRBJ2-2
CATSDSTKRRAAGELFF
>TRBV5-1|TRBJ2-2
CASSISSRTNTGELFF
>TRBV6-2/TRBV6-3|TRBJ1-2
CASSYSSGGLGHGYTF
>TRBV20-1|TRBJ1-1
CSARRDPRRTGAFF
>TRBV10-3|TRBJ2-3
CAISAGLAGDGDTQYF
>TRBV28|TRBJ2-1
CASSLFGNEQFF
>TRBV20-1|TRBJ2-3
CRGGAGAPDTQYF
>TRBV20-1|TRBJ2-3
CSARDFRERDTQYF
>TRBV3-1|TRBJ2-1
CASSSYPGDEQFF
>TRBV27|TRBJ2-1
CASNLGRYNEQFF
>TRBV20-1|NA
CSARGHRGSSYNEQYF
>TRBV7-9|TRBJ2-1
CASSLSRAPDFQFF
>TRBV20-1|TRBJ2-7
CSAREGLGLAGGQSYEQYF
>TRBV20-1|TRBJ2-7
CSASKNRGQVYYEQYF